The 26 T cell receptor beta chains presented below share a single source sample, sequenced in a study of shared clonotypes between healthy human individuals. Sequenced by immunoSEQ multiplex PCR; TCRdb stores in-frame clones only, minus some. The sample has approximately 2.1 million clones; approximately 95% are singletons. The source material was naive CD4+ T cells from PBMCs. Sample subset: CD45RA+ positively selected. The receptor set was obtained from a man aged 18-30 years in good health. Some clones in this sample may be carry-over from other donors' samples.

Only one count was recorded for this clone. The chain couples TRBV7-6 to TRBJ2-7; D not resolved. The CDR3 length is 16 residues. Germline V gene data show CDR1 as SGHVS and CDR2 as FNYEAQ. V lost 4 bases and J lost 3, with 19 bases in between. CDR3 region: CASSSPLRSSGYEQYF. The CDR3 DNA sequence: TGTGCCAGCAGCTCCCCTCTGAGGAGTTCCGGCTACGAGCAGTACTTC.

The chain joins TRBV5-1 to TRBJ2-7; 12 bases fit TRBD2. The CDR3 runs 14 residues. Germline V gene sequence: CDR1 SGHRS, CDR2 YFSETQ. The trim removed 4 bases at V and 5 bases at J, leaving 4 bases unmatched. CDR3 loop: CASSGRLAGDEQYF. In nucleotides, the CDR3 is TGCGCCAGCAGCGGAAGACTAGCGGGAGACGAGCAGTACTTC.

The rearrangement joins TRBV4-1 to TRBJ2-5, with 11 nucleotides matching TRBD2. CDR3 length: 16 residues. Germline V gene data show CDR1 as MGHRA and CDR2 as YSYEKL. The trim removed 5 bases at V and 2 bases at J, leaving 7 bases unmatched. The CDR3 reads CASSTRLAGPQETQYF. The CDR3 DNA reads TGCGCCAGCAGCACCCGACTAGCGGGGCCACAAGAGACCCAGTACTTC.

This chain uses TRBV5-3 with TRBJ2-1, with 7 nucleotides matching TRBD2. TRBV5-3 is flagged as an ORF with uncertain function. V gave up 4 bases and J gave up 14 bases; unmatched junction bases: 21. The CDR3 runs 16 residues. The CDR3 DNA reads as TGTGCCAGAAGCCAATCAAGGGCGAACAGCGGGAATTGTAAGTTCTTC. Protein product: CARSQSRANSGNCKFF.

This clone was counted once. The V and J genes are TRBV19 and TRBJ1-5; 8 bases are shared with TRBD1. The CDR3 contains 15 residues. CDR1 and CDR2 from the germline V gene are LNHDA and SQIVND (reference sequence). J gave up 1 base and V 5 bases, and 4 bases lay outside the gene matches. CDR3 residues: CASSAWTGSNQPQHF. The CDR3 DNA is TGTGCCAGTAGTGCCTGGACAGGGAGCAATCAGCCCCAGCATTTT.

On this clone: This CDR3 is missing its conserved last phenylalanine or tryptophan, likely due to a read error. The DNA is omitted, as the CDR3 cannot be located on it reliably, and the CDR3 follows TCRdb's listing. This chain uses TRBV5-1 with TRBJ1-2; the table's D call of TRBD1 was not tested on the DNA. Germline V gives CDR1 SGHRS, CDR2 YFSETQ. The CDR3 comprises 14 residues, both ends counted. CDR3 loop: CASSFSGEGGPLYI.

Points on this clone: The sample contains more than one DNA sequence encoding this CDR3. The V call is TRBV5-1, the J call TRBJ1-2, with TRBD1 as a possible D gene (5 bases). The CDR3 consists of 13 residues. Germline CDR1 reads SGHRS; CDR2 reads YFSETQ. Trimming took off 3 bases at V and 3 bases at J, with 9 bases between the two ends. CDR3 DNA: TGCGCCAGCAGCTCGCAGGGCGACTATGGCTACACCTTC. It translates to CASSSQGDYGYTF.

The gene calls are TRBV6-1 and TRBJ2-7; 11 bases map to TRBD2. The trim removed 1 base at V and 0 bases at J, leaving 5 bases unmatched. The CDR3 spans 17 residues. Germline CDR1 MNHNS, CDR2 SASEGT. CDR3: CASSEDRGLADSYEQYF. CDR3 bases: TGTGCCAGCAGTGAAGACCGGGGACTAGCGGACTCCTACGAGCAGTACTTC.

This clone came up once. The chain has TRBV6-5 and TRBJ2-5, with D perhaps TRBD1 (6 bases). The V gene's germline CDR1 is MNHEY and CDR2 SVGAGI. The germline V and J ends were trimmed by 2 bases and 12 bases, with 13 bases remaining between them. The CDR3 has 12 residues. The DNA of the CDR3 is TGTGCCAGCAGTTACCCTACAGGGCGGGAGTACTTC. Translation: CASSYPTGREYF.

This chain connects TRBV20-1 to TRBJ2-7; D not resolved. CDR1 is DFQATT, CDR2 SNEGSKA, per germline (reference sequence). The CDR3 consists of 11 residues. With 5 bases removed from V and 4 bases from J, the gap between germline ends came to 9 bases. CDR3 residues: CSALVGYEQYF. The CDR3 coding sequence is TGCAGTGCTCTAGTGGGGTACGAGCAGTACTTC.

The genes are TRBV7-8 and TRBJ2-7, with TRBD1 identical over 12 bases. The trim removed 3 bases at V and 4 bases at J, leaving 4 bases unmatched. The CDR3 is 15 residues long. Germline V gives CDR1 SGHVS, CDR2 FQNEAQ. The chain's CDR3 is CASSFRDRGLYEQYF. The CDR3 DNA follows: TGTGCCAGCAGCTTCAGGGACAGGGGGCTGTACGAGCAGTACTTC.

The V gene is TRBV25-1, the J gene TRBJ2-7; 7 bases are shared with TRBD2. Germline V gives CDR1 MGHDK, CDR2 SYGVNS. The CDR3 consists of 14 residues. J lost 2 bases, V lost 7 bases, and 8 bases had no gene match. The CDR3 DNA sequence: TGTGCCAGCAAGGGAGCGGGACTTGCCTACGAGCAGTACTTC. It codes for CASKGAGLAYEQYF.

The chain couples TRBV6-1 to TRBJ1-5; D is perhaps TRBD1 (6 bases). V was cut by 4 bases and J by 5 bases, with 18 bases left in between. This CDR3 spans 16 amino acids. CDR1 MNHNS and CDR2 SASEGT come from the germline V gene. DNA of the CDR3: TGTGCCAGCAGTGGTCGACCAGGGGTTTGGGATCAGCCCCAGCATTTT. Protein product: CASSGRPGVWDQPQHF.

The chain couples TRBV2 to TRBJ1-2; D might be TRBD1 (5 bases). Germline loops: CDR1 SNHLY, CDR2 FYNNEI. The CDR3 has 16 amino acids. Deletions cut 4 bases from V and 1 base from J, with 16 bases between. Here the CDR3 DNA reads TGTGCCAGCAGTGTGGACATTTCCACCCTTAACTATGGCTACACCTTC. Residues: CASSVDISTLNYGYTF.

This clone was counted only a few times. The rearrangement links TRBV7-9 to TRBJ2-5, with no clear D. Germline V CDR1 and CDR2: SEHNR, FQNEAQ (reference sequence). Trimming removed 8 bases from V and 4 bases from J, with 5 bases in between. CDR3 length: 10 amino acids. The CDR3 is CASAGETQYF. The CDR3 nucleotides are TGTGCCAGCGCAGGAGAGACCCAGTACTTC.

The chain has TRBV18 and TRBJ2-3; 7 bases map to TRBD1. Germline CDR1 reads KGHSH; CDR2 reads LQKENI. The ends lost 6 bases at V and 5 bases at J; junction bases unmatched: 8. There are 14 residues in the CDR3. The CDR3 nucleotides read TGTGCCAGCTCGCGTACCACAGGGGAAGATACGCAGTATTTT. As protein: CASSRTTGEDTQYF. The full variable domain, rest sourced from reference TRBV18 and TRBJ2-3, is NAGVMQNPRHLVRRRGQEARLRCSPMKGHSHVYWYRQLPEEGLKFMVYLQKENIIDESGMPKERFSAEFPKEGPSILRIQQVVRGDSAAYFCASSRTTGEDTQYFGPGTRLTVL.

As to this clone: The same CDR3 also results from other DNA sequences found in this sample. The V and J genes are TRBV28 and TRBJ2-5, with D unclear. The CDR3 consists of 12 residues. The germline V gene has CDR1 MDHEN and CDR2 SYDVKM. The ends were cut back, 6 bases at V and 5 bases at J, with 10 bases in the middle. The CDR3 is CASRPAGETQYF. CDR3 in DNA: TGTGCCAGCAGACCCGCCGGGGAGACCCAGTACTTC.

CDR3 amino acids: CASSYDRWNTEAFF. The CDR3 nucleotides are TGCGCCAGCAGCTACGACAGATGGAACACTGAAGCTTTCTTT. V usage is TRBV5-1 and J usage is TRBJ1-1, with D perhaps matching TRBD1 (5 bases). Germline V gives CDR1 SGHRS, CDR2 YFSETQ. The CDR3 is 14 residues long. V dropped 3 bases and J dropped 1 base, with 10 bases sitting between them.

This rearrangement joins TRBV20-1 to TRBJ2-1; D not certain. This CDR3 is built from 11 residues. The ends were cut back, 6 bases at V and 7 bases at J, with 10 bases in the middle. Germline V gives CDR1 DFQATT, CDR2 SNEGSKA (reference sequence). The CDR3 DNA sequence: TGCAGTGCCCGCTGGCGGAATGAGCAGTTCTTC. Translation gives CSARWRNEQFF.

This clone appeared once. V usage is TRBV6-6 and J usage is TRBJ2-7, with 8 positions matching TRBD2. Losses at the gene ends were 8 bases for V and 4 bases for J; bases not matched to a gene: 7. Germline V lookup: CDR1 MNHNY, CDR2 SVGAGI (reference sequence). This CDR3 contains 13 residues. CDR3 sequence (DNA): TGTGCCAGCCAAACGGGACTAGTGTACGAGCAGTACTTC. Protein sequence: CASQTGLVYEQYF.

The gene calls are TRBV19 and TRBJ1-5; 12 nucleotides align to TRBD1. CDR3 size: 15 residues. V shed 5 bases and J 6 bases; nucleotides not matched to a gene: 5. From germline, CDR1 is LNHDA and CDR2 SQIVND (reference sequence). The CDR3 sequence: CASSPGQGAAQPQHF. DNA for the CDR3: TGTGCCAGTAGTCCGGGACAGGGGGCAGCTCAGCCCCAGCATTTT.

This sequence joins TRBV30 and TRBJ2-1; 8 nucleotides agree with TRBD2. Germline loops: CDR1 GTSNPN, CDR2 SVGIG (reference sequence). After removal of 5 bases from V and 4 bases from J, the junction contained 10 bases not matched to a gene. The CDR3 loop spans 15 amino acids. CDR3 amino acids: CAWGAGLAGYNEQFF. For the CDR3, the DNA is TGTGCCTGGGGCGCCGGGCTAGCGGGTTACAATGAGCAGTTCTTC.

The chain couples TRBV10-2 to TRBJ2-7; 9 bases align to TRBD2. The trim removed 5 bases at V and 5 bases at J, leaving 4 bases unmatched. The CDR3 contains 13 residues. The germline CDR1 and CDR2 sequences are WSHSY and SAAADI. The CDR3 nucleotides read TGCGCCAGCAGTCGGACTAGCGCACACGAGCAGTACTTC. It translates to CASSRTSAHEQYF.

The V and J genes are TRBV19 and TRBJ1-2; D is ambiguous. Germline V gives CDR1 LNHDA, CDR2 SQIVND (reference sequence). This CDR3 is built from 12 residues. Trimming removed 9 bases at V and 4 bases at J, with 12 bases between. CDR3 bases: TGTGCCAGCCGGGGAATTTCCTATGGCTACACCTTC. Translated, it gives CASRGISYGYTF.

The J gene is TRBJ2-3, the V gene TRBV6-4, with unresolved D. V was pared by 2 bases and J by 3 bases, with 9 bases between. Germline V gives CDR1 MRHNA, CDR2 SNTAGT. The CDR3 extends over 14 amino acids. CDR3 loop: CASSDRPWTDTQYF. The CDR3 coding sequence is TGTGCCAGCAGTGACCGTCCTTGGACAGATACGCAGTATTTT.

V usage is TRBV7-3 and J usage is TRBJ2-1, with D hard to call. Trimming stripped 7 bases from V and 10 bases from J, with 14 bases between. The CDR3 runs 12 residues. Germline V gene data show CDR1 as SGHTA and CDR2 as FQGTGA. The CDR3 sequence: CASNQKIGEQFF. The CDR3 DNA reads TGTGCCAGCAACCAAAAAATAGGGGAGCAGTTCTTC.